One and the same sample provided the 9 T cell receptor beta chains below, sequenced in a study of vaccination effects on CD4 cells after COVID-19. These receptors' targets are unknown. Libraries were prepared by immunoSEQ multiplex PCR; TCRdb keeps only in-frame clonotypes and omits some of them. Of tens of thousands of clones listed, 60% to 75% are singletons. Using viral peptide pools, the ViraFEST assay grew out antigen-specific CD4+ T cells prior to sequencing. Following a roughly 11-day culture, CD4+ T cells were purified. BNT162b2 vaccine or mRNA-1273 vaccine was given to participants in two doses. The sequencing used CD4+ T cells from PBMCs cultured with HCoV-229E spike peptides, collected after COVID-19 vaccination. The receptors were gathered from a human donor who received a COVID-19 vaccine.

The chain combines TRBV24-1 with TRBJ2-1; 11 bases agree with TRBD2. Germline CDR1 KGHDR, CDR2 SFDVKD. The CDR3 covers 16 residues. Trimming at V came to 2 bases and at J to 7 bases, leaving 6 bases not matched to a gene. The CDR3 is CATSDSSGGIVNEQFF. The CDR3 DNA follows: TGTGCCACCAGTGATTCTAGCGGGGGGATCGTAAATGAGCAGTTCTTC.

This clone was detected only once. The V gene is TRBV6-5, the J gene TRBJ1-6, with 9 bases identical to TRBD1. Unmatched junction bases numbered 7, after V lost 3 bases and J lost 10 bases. Germline V lookup: CDR1 MNHEY, CDR2 SVGAGI. CDR3 size: 15 residues. As DNA, the CDR3 is TGTGCCAGCAGTTATTCTTGGACAGGGGTGTCACCCCTCCACTTT. This gives the protein CASSYSWTGVSPLHF.

This chain links TRBV6-5 with TRBJ1-5, with 9 bases that match TRBD1. The CDR3 is 13 residues long. V lost 5 bases to trimming and J lost 8 bases; unmatched junction nucleotides: 4. Germline values: CDR1 MNHEY, CDR2 SVGAGI. DNA for the CDR3: TGTGCCAGCAGTCCGGACAGGGGAGAGCCCCAGCATTTT. It codes for CASSPDRGEPQHF.

This clone was observed a single time. V and J are TRBV7-2 and TRBJ1-6; D is unresolved. With 4 bases removed from V and 8 bases from J, the gap between germline ends came to 9 bases. The CDR3 spans 13 residues. The germline V gene encodes CDR1 SGHTA and CDR2 FQGNSA. DNA for the CDR3: TGTGCCAGCAGCTCTAATGGGGATTCACCCCTCCACTTT. This encodes CASSSNGDSPLHF.

The chain uses TRBV6-6 and TRBJ1-1; 12 bases match TRBD1. Germline V gives CDR1 MNHNY, CDR2 SVGAGI (reference sequence). CDR3 length equals 16 residues. The V gene end was trimmed by 6 bases and the J gene end by 0 bases; junction bases not matched to a gene: 5. CDR3 nucleotides: TGTGCCAGCAGGGGACAGGGGGCTAGGATGAACACTGAAGCTTTCTTT. Translating it yields CASRGQGARMNTEAFF.

V and J are TRBV28 and TRBJ2-5; D ambiguous. The V end was cut by 4 bases, the J end by 4 bases, with 13 bases between. Germline lookup yields CDR1 MDHEN and CDR2 SYDVKM. This CDR3 has 14 amino acids. The CDR3 coding sequence is TGTGCCAGCAGTTCGACGGCGACACGAGAGACCCAGTACTTC. Translating it yields CASSSTATRETQYF.

The chain couples TRBV29-1 to TRBJ2-3, with a weak D call TRBD2 (6 bases). The V and J ends lost 8 bases and 8 bases respectively, with 17 bases between them. The CDR3 runs 12 residues. Germline values: CDR1 SQVTM, CDR2 ANQGSEA. CDR3 bases: TGCAGCACCACTGAGGGGACTTCTACGCAGTATTTT. This sequence encodes CSTTEGTSTQYF.

The rearrangement links TRBV3-1 (or the pseudogene TRBV3-2) to TRBJ1-4; 9 positions match TRBD1. Germline CDR1 reads LGHDT; CDR2 reads YNNKEL (reference sequence). V was clipped by 3 bases and J by 8 bases; unmatched bases: 7. The CDR3 length is 15 residues. CDR3 amino acids: CASSHSGQGTEKLFF. The CDR3 DNA reads TGTGCCAGCAGCCATTCGGGACAGGGCACCGAAAAACTGTTTTTT.

The chain couples TRBV18 to TRBJ1-2; D is unclear. Trimming left V 2 bases short and J 0 bases short, with 10 bases between. CDR1 and CDR2 from the germline V gene are KGHSH and LQKENI. CDR3 length: 15 amino acids. CDR3: CASSPSAETNYGYTF. CDR3 bases: TGTGCCAGCTCACCATCCGCAGAAACTAACTATGGCTACACCTTC. Variable domain in full (rest from reference TRBV18 and TRBJ1-2): NAGVMQNPRHLVRRRGQEARLRCSPMKGHSHVYWYRQLPEEGLKFMVYLQKENIIDESGMPKERFSAEFPKEGPSILRIQQVVRGDSAAYFCASSPSAETNYGYTFGSGTRLTVV.